This T cell receptor (beta chain) was recorded in a study of blood T cell repertoires in COVID-19. Study-level background: Samples of COVID-19 (acute and convalescent) were obtained from the United States, Italy and Spain.

Produced via immunoSEQ multiplex PCR; TCRdb's table is partial and in-frame only. This table has about 270,000 clones, about 89% appearing once. The J segment lost 4 bases and the V segment lost 2 bases, leaving 4 bases of the junction unmatched. The germline V gene encodes CDR1 LGHDT and CDR2 YNNKEL (reference sequence). The CDR3 length is 15 residues. The clonotype comes from a woman aged 45-60 years with acute or convalescent COVID-19. The V and J genes are TRBV3-1 (or the pseudogene TRBV3-2) and TRBJ2-7; 11 positions match TRBD2. Sequencing used peripheral blood. CDR3 amino acids: CASSQSLAGGYEQYF. The CDR3 DNA reads TGTGCCAGCAGCCAAAGCCTAGCGGGAGGATACGAGCAGTACTTC.